This TCR beta chain is from a study of radiation and T cells in renal cell carcinoma. Using immunoSEQ multiplex PCR, the repertoire was profiled, and TCRdb retains in-frame clones only, with some absent. The table records 15,000 to 20,000 clones, roughly 50% of them present only once. CDR1 is MDHEN, CDR2 SYDVKM, per germline. The V end lost 5 bases, the J end lost 0 bases, and 14 bases lay between the germline ends. CDR3 length: 17 residues. Treatment meaning: 15 Gy SBRT to primary tumor, nephrectomy 4 weeks later. The clonotype was recovered from a woman aged 55-69 years with renal cell carcinoma. The sequencing here drew on tumor tissue, taken from a patient whose treatment included radiotherapy and nephrectomy. The chain is built from TRBV28 and TRBJ2-6; unclear D gene. CDR3 coding DNA: TGTGCCAGCAGTGCGCCTGACTTGTTCTCTGGGGCCAACGTCCTGACTTTC. This sequence encodes CASSAPDLFSGANVLTF.